The sequence of this T cell receptor beta chain was determined in a study of B cell selection in AIRE deficiency. CD4+CD127+ cells were sorted as the conventional CD4 T cells. Measured with immunoSEQ multiplex PCR; TCRdb has only the in-frame clones, and not every one. The sample lists 23,000 or so clones, 95% to 96% occurring once. V was pared by 5 bases and J by 4 bases, with 9 bases between. Germline CDR1 and CDR2: SGHVS and FNYEAQ. The CDR3 is 13 residues long. The chain joins TRBV7-6 to TRBJ2-1; possibly TRBD2 for D (5 bases). What was sequenced was CD4+CD127+ conventional T cells sorted from PBMCs. The receptor was derived from a human donor in good health. CDR3 nucleotides: TGTGCCAGCAGCCTGGAGGTATACAATGAGCAGTTCTTC. Protein: CASSLEVYNEQFF.